Below are 14 T cell receptor beta chains sequenced from a single sample in a study of T cell responses to AZD1222 COVID-19 vaccine. Profiling relied on immunoSEQ multiplex PCR, and the TCRdb table lists in-frame clones only, not all of them. The sample shows about 110,000 clones, roughly 90% of them seen only once. The material was peripheral blood, obtained on day 0 of MenACWY control vaccination. These receptor sequences come from an adult in good health.

The rearrangement joins TRBV5-4 to TRBJ1-2, with D unresolved. Trimming pared 3 bases from V and 8 bases from J, leaving 14 bases between. The germline CDR1 and CDR2 sequences are SGHNT and YYREEE (reference sequence). This CDR3 is 13 amino acids long. CDR3: CASSSDNRRGYTF. CDR3 bases: TGTGCCAGCAGCTCCGACAACCGCCGGGGCTACACCTTC.

The V and J genes are TRBV5-1 and TRBJ2-7; 7 bases line up with TRBD1. Germline V lookup: CDR1 SGHRS, CDR2 YFSETQ. V trimming: 0 bases; J trimming: 3 bases; junction bases outside the gene matches: 12. The CDR3 has 17 residues. The CDR3 sequence: CASSLARGQQKDYEQYF. The CDR3 DNA is TGCGCCAGCAGCTTGGCCCGGGGACAGCAGAAGGACTACGAGCAGTACTTC.

In this sample, this clone turned up once. The chain employs TRBV5-1 and TRBJ1-1; 7 bases fit TRBD1. V shed 2 bases and J 3 bases; nucleotides not matched to a gene: 10. The germline V gene encodes CDR1 SGHRS and CDR2 YFSETQ. The CDR3 is 16 amino acids. CDR3 protein: CASSFRGQPRDTEAFF. The CDR3 bases are TGCGCCAGCAGCTTCCGGGGACAGCCCAGGGACACTGAAGCTTTCTTT.

V gene TRBV5-6 combines with J gene TRBJ1-5; D is unclear. Germline CDR1 is SGHDT and CDR2 is YYEEEE. The CDR3 loop spans 14 amino acids. The V gene lost 2 bases and the J gene lost 2 bases, with 8 bases spanning the gap. In nucleotides, the CDR3 is TGTGCCAGCAGCTTTATGGAGGGCAATCAGCCCCAGCATTTT. Translating it yields CASSFMEGNQPQHF.

The J gene is TRBJ2-1, the V gene TRBV7-2; no firm D call. V was pared by 1 base and J by 1 base, with 8 bases between. The CDR3 sequence is 15 residues long. The germline gives CDR1 SGHTA, CDR2 FQGNSA. The CDR3 is CASSLGAASYNEQFF. CDR3 nucleotide sequence: TGTGCCAGCAGCTTAGGTGCTGCGTCCTACAATGAGCAGTTCTTC.

The V and J genes are TRBV28 and TRBJ1-2; D unresolved. The CDR3 totals 14 residues. The V and J ends lost 3 bases and 2 bases respectively, with 10 bases between them. Per the germline V gene, CDR1 is MDHEN and CDR2 is SYDVKM. In DNA form, the CDR3 reads TGTGCCAGCAGTTTTGTAACAAGCAACTATGGCTACACCTTC. Translation: CASSFVTSNYGYTF.

In DNA form, the CDR3 reads TGTGCCAGCAGTGAATTTGAAGGAAGCTCTGGAAACACCATATATTTT. Amino acids: CASSEFEGSSGNTIYF. The chain carries TRBV6-1 and TRBJ1-3; D is ambiguous. Trimming left V 2 bases short and J 0 bases short, with 11 bases between. The CDR3 covers 16 residues. Germline V CDR1 and CDR2: MNHNS, SASEGT.

This chain uses TRBV27 with TRBJ2-7, with a possible D match to TRBD1 (6 bases). Germline CDR1 and CDR2: MNHEY and SMNVEV (reference sequence). CDR3 length: 12 residues. Trimming removed 5 bases at V and 9 bases at J, with 14 bases between. The CDR3 sequence is CASSPDRQGQYF. In nucleotides, the CDR3 is TGTGCCAGCAGTCCGGACAGACAAGGGCAGTACTTC.

V and J are TRBV4-1 and TRBJ2-5, with D possibly being TRBD1 (5 bases). V was clipped by 1 base and J by 5 bases, with 8 bases between them. Germline CDR1 is MGHRA and CDR2 is YSYEKL. The CDR3 runs 13 residues. The CDR3 region has the DNA TGCGCCAGCAGCCAAGGCCAGGGTGAGACCCAGTACTTC. Encoded protein: CASSQGQGETQYF.

This chain links TRBV3-1 (or the pseudogene TRBV3-2) with TRBJ1-1, with 7 bases identical to TRBD1. Trimming cost V 4 bases and J 8 bases; bases outside gene matches: 10. Germline-derived CDR1 and CDR2 are LGHDT and YNNKEL (reference sequence). The CDR3 spans 14 residues. The CDR3 region has the DNA TGTGCCAGCAGCCCCCGGGACAGAGAAGGGGAAGCTTTCTTT. Translating it yields CASSPRDREGEAFF.

The genes are TRBV19 and TRBJ2-5; D unresolved. The germline V gene has CDR1 LNHDA and CDR2 SQIVND (reference sequence). V lost 0 bases, J lost 5 bases, and 7 bases lay in between. The CDR3 has 13 amino acids. CDR3 coding DNA: TGTGCCAGTAGTATAGAACCTGGGGAGACCCAGTACTTC. Its protein product is CASSIEPGETQYF.

This clone was detected only once. V is TRBV30 and J is TRBJ1-1; no clear D gene. The CDR3 consists of 13 residues. V gave up 3 bases and J gave up 0 bases, with 8 bases separating them. Germline V gene sequence: CDR1 GTSNPN, CDR2 SVGIG (reference sequence). The CDR3 spells CAWRLSVNTEAFF. The DNA of the CDR3 is TGTGCCTGGAGACTCAGCGTGAACACTGAAGCTTTCTTT.

The chain has TRBV18 and TRBJ1-5, with 8 bases matching TRBD1. The CDR3 has 16 residues. Trimming took 0 bases from V and 5 from J; bases not matched to a gene: 6. CDR1 KGHSH and CDR2 LQKENI come from the germline V gene. CDR3 protein: CASSPPWATGDQPQHF. Here the CDR3 DNA reads TGTGCCAGCTCACCACCGTGGGCGACAGGGGATCAGCCCCAGCATTTT.

This clone was seen only once. The chain recombines TRBV6-2 or TRBV6-3 with TRBJ2-7; D might be TRBD1 or TRBD2, each matching 5 bases. The CDR3 is made up of 14 amino acids. Germline CDR1 is MNHEY and CDR2 is SVGEGT. V lost 5 bases, J lost 5 bases, and 16 bases lay in between. In nucleotides, the CDR3 is TGTGCCAGCAGTCGCCCTCCCGGGACCCACGAGCAGTACTTC. Translation: CASSRPPGTHEQYF.